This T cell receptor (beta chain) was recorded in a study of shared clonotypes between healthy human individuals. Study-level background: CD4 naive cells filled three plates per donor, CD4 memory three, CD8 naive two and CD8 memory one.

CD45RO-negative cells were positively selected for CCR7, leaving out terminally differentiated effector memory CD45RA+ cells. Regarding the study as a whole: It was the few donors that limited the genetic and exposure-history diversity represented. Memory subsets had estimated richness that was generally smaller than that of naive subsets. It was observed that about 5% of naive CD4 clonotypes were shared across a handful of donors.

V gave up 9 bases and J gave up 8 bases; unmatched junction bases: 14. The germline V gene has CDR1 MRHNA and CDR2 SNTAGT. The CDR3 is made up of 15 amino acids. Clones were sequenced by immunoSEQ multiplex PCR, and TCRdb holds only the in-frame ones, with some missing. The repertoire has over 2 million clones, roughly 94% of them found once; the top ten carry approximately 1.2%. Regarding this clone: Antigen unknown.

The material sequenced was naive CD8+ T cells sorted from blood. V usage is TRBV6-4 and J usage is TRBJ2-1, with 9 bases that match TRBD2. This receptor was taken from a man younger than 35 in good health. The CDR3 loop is CARGTRREGLDEQFF. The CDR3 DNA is TGTGCCAGGGGGACTAGGCGGGAGGGCCTTGATGAGCAGTTCTTC.